Listed below are T cell receptor beta chains from one sample, sequenced in a study of CD8 T cells in ankylosing spondylitis. In TCRdb, the 5' RACE reads were re-called with MiXCR into one record per CDR3 protein. The sample shows about 260,000 distinct CDR3 sequences, around 20% of them seen only once. Sequencing was carried out using blood, either unsorted or a sorted T cell fraction (not recorded which). These TCRs come from a male donor with ankylosing spondylitis or in good health (not recorded which). Both conserved end residues are part of each CDR3. D genes are given only for firm matches. Where a row states a size, it is once, few, many or the class of an expanded clone; other rows omit it.

j_gene,abundance,v_gene,d_gene,CDR3nt,CDR3aa
TRBJ2-2,-,TRBV7-3,-,TGTGCCAGCAGCTTAAACCCCGGGGTTGGCACCGGGGAGCTGTTTTTT,CASSLNPGVGTGELFF
TRBJ2-2,-,TRBV6-1,TRBD1,TGTGCCAGCACCCAGCTGACAGGGACCGGGGAGCTGTTTTTT,CASTQLTGTGELFF
TRBJ2-5,-,TRBV2,TRBD2,TGTGCCATCCGACTAGCGGGGGTCCAAGAGACCCAGTACTTC,CAIRLAGVQETQYF
TRBJ2-3,few,TRBV24-1,-,TGTGCCACCAGTGATCCAGGTGGGAGCAGCACAGATACGCAGTATTTT,CATSDPGGSSTDTQYF
TRBJ2-5,many,TRBV4-2,-,TGTGCCAGCAGCCAAGAACTCACAAAGGGGCAAGAGACCCAGTACTTC,CASSQELTKGQETQYF
TRBJ1-4,-,TRBV7-9,-,TGTGCCAGCAGCACGTTCAGGGAGGGGAGTGAAAAACTGTTTTTT,CASSTFREGSEKLFF
TRBJ1-5,few,TRBV15,-,TGTTCCACCAGCATACTTCGGGACACAATTCAGCCCCAGCATTTT,CSTSILRDTIQPQHF
TRBJ2-6,few,TRBV28,-,TGTGCCAGCAGCCCCCGCTCTGGGGCCAACGTCCTGACTTTC,CASSPRSGANVLTF
TRBJ1-1,few,TRBV12-3/TRBV12-4,-,TGTGCCAGCAGTTTCTCGGCAGGGAGCACTGAAGCTTTCTTT,CASSFSAGSTEAFF
TRBJ2-1,-,TRBV30,-,TGTGCCTGGAGTGCGGGACAGCAGTTCTTC,CAWSAGQQFF
TRBJ2-1,-,TRBV5-1,-,TGCGCCAGCAGCGGGCTGAGGGGAAATGAGCAGTTCTTC,CASSGLRGNEQFF
TRBJ2-5,few,TRBV27,TRBD2,TGTGCCAGCAGTCCAGGGACTAGCGGGAGGGTGGAGACCCAGTACTTC,CASSPGTSGRVETQYF
TRBJ2-3,few,TRBV5-1,TRBD2,TGCGCCAGCAGCCGAAGACTAGCGGCCGACACAGATACGCAGTATTTT,CASSRRLAADTDTQYF
TRBJ1-1,-,TRBV20-1,TRBD1,TGCAGTGCTAGAGCTCGGGACAGCCCCAAAGGGGCTTTCTTT,CSARARDSPKGAFF
TRBJ2-2,-,TRBV10-3,TRBD2,TGTGCCATCAGCCCGACTAGCGGGGGCCGTAACACCGGGGAGCTGTTTTTT,CAISPTSGGRNTGELFF
TRBJ1-1,many,TRBV9,-,TGTGCCAGCAGCGTCGACAGTTACACTGAAGCTTTCTTT,CASSVDSYTEAFF
TRBJ1-2,many,TRBV10-3,TRBD1,TGTGCCATCGGACGGGACAGGGCGGTGGTTAACTATGGCTACACCTTC,CAIGRDRAVVNYGYTF
TRBJ1-5,few,TRBV29-1,-,TGCAGCGTTGAAACAGGCGCCAATCAGCCCCAGCATTTT,CSVETGANQPQHF
TRBJ2-5,-,TRBV3-1,TRBD1,TGTGCCAGCAGCCGAAGTGGACAGGGGGAAGAGACCCAGTACTTC,CASSRSGQGEETQYF
TRBJ1-1,-,TRBV7-9,TRBD1,TGTGCCAGCAGCTTAGACCAGGGGGCGGTTACTGAAGCTTTCTTT,CASSLDQGAVTEAFF
TRBJ2-5,many,TRBV29-1,-,TGCAGCGTTGACAGGGGACAGACCCAGTACTTC,CSVDRGQTQYF
TRBJ1-1,-,TRBV7-3,TRBD1,TGTGCCAGCAGCCCAGACAGGGGGGACACTGAAGCTTTCTTT,CASSPDRGDTEAFF
TRBJ1-6,-,TRBV30,-,TGTGCCTGGACCCCTCTGAGAGGTTCACCCCTCCACTTT,CAWTPLRGSPLHF
TRBJ1-2,few,TRBV20-1,TRBD1,TGCAGTGCTAGAGCACCGGGACAGGGGGCACTTGGCTACACCTTC,CSARAPGQGALGYTF
TRBJ1-4,-,TRBV28,-,TGTGCCAGCAGTTCGCCAGGGTGGGATGAAAAACTGTTTTTT,CASSSPGWDEKLFF
TRBJ1-5,few,TRBV28,-,TGTGCCAGCAGTGGACTCACTAGCAATCAGCCCCAGCATTTT,CASSGLTSNQPQHF
TRBJ1-4,-,TRBV5-1,-,TGCGCCAGCAGCTTTCAGGATACTAATGAAAAACTGTTTTTT,CASSFQDTNEKLFF
TRBJ2-3,few,TRBV12-3/TRBV12-4,TRBD1,TGTGCCAGCAGTTACCGGGACAGGGGAGATACGCAGTATTTT,CASSYRDRGDTQYF
TRBJ1-4,few,TRBV27,-,TGTGCCAGCAGTTTAATGCGGGCAACTAATGAAAAACTGTTTTTT,CASSLMRATNEKLFF
TRBJ2-1,few,TRBV5-1,TRBD1,TGCGCCAGCAGCGTGGACAGGGTCCACAATGAGCAGTTCTTC,CASSVDRVHNEQFF
TRBJ2-1,-,TRBV5-1,TRBD2,TGCGCCAGCAGCTTGGGTCCTAGCGGGAGGGCCAATGAGCAGTTCTTC,CASSLGPSGRANEQFF
TRBJ1-5,-,TRBV6-5,-,TGTGCCAGCAGTTCAAAAGGGGGGGCTAGCAATCAGCCCCAGCATTTT,CASSSKGGASNQPQHF
TRBJ2-1,-,TRBV27,TRBD1,TGTGCCAGCAGTCTAGGGGGCACGAGCTCCTACAATGAGCAGTTCTTC,CASSLGGTSSYNEQFF
TRBJ2-3,-,TRBV5-1,-,TGCGCCAGCAGCGTGGCGGGGCTCTCCACAGATACGCAGTATTTT,CASSVAGLSTDTQYF
TRBJ2-4,-,TRBV3-1,TRBD2,TGTGCCAGCAGCCAGACCGGGGGGGAAAACATTCAGTACTTC,CASSQTGGENIQYF
TRBJ2-5,many,TRBV28,-,TGTGCCAGCAGACGAAGAAGCCAAGAGACCCAGTACTTC,CASRRRSQETQYF
TRBJ2-1,-,TRBV2,-,TGTGCCAGCAGTGAAGAAGCATTGAGGGGCAATGAGCAGTTCTTC,CASSEEALRGNEQFF
TRBJ2-3,-,TRBV11-2,-,TGTGCCAGCAGCTTAGAAAGAGCGACGCAGTATTTT,CASSLERATQYF
TRBJ2-5,-,TRBV5-1,-,TGCGCCAGCGGCTTACAGGGTATGGAGACCCAGTACTTC,CASGLQGMETQYF
TRBJ1-4,-,TRBV2,TRBD1,TGTGCCAGCAGTGTGGACAGGGCTTTTGAAAAACTGTTTTTT,CASSVDRAFEKLFF
TRBJ1-2,-,TRBV6-1,TRBD1,TGTGCCAGCAGTAAGGACAGGGATCGTGGCTACACCTTC,CASSKDRDRGYTF
TRBJ2-3,-,TRBV5-1,-,TGCGCCTGCAGCTTACCTACTAGCACAGATACGCAGTATTTT,CACSLPTSTDTQYF
TRBJ1-6,few,TRBV12-3/TRBV12-4,-,TGTGCCAGCAGTTCTGGTCGTAATCTAGGTTCACCCCTCCACTTT,CASSSGRNLGSPLHF
TRBJ2-1,-,TRBV5-1,TRBD2,TGCGCCAGCAAGTTCCTAGCGGGAGGGCTTGAGCAGTTCTTC,CASKFLAGGLEQFF
TRBJ1-5,-,TRBV5-1,-,TGCGCCAGCAGCTTGGGAGGGGTAGGCAATCAGCCCCAGCATTTT,CASSLGGVGNQPQHF
TRBJ2-5,-,TRBV18,TRBD2,TGTGCCAGCTCACCAGCTAGCGGAGCCTCCTCCAAGGAGACCCAGTACTTC,CASSPASGASSKETQYF
TRBJ2-3,many,TRBV6-4,-,TGTGCCAGCAGTGACCCGGGGGCTCGAACAGATACGCAGTATTTT,CASSDPGARTDTQYF
TRBJ2-3,-,TRBV3-1,-,TGTGCCAGCAGCCAAAGATGGCAAAGCACAGATACGCAGTATTTT,CASSQRWQSTDTQYF
TRBJ1-5,-,TRBV6-1,TRBD1,TGTGCCGGAGGGGGCAGGGAAAGCAATCAGCCCCAGCATTTT,CAGGGRESNQPQHF
TRBJ1-2,many,TRBV6-5,-,TGTGCCAGCAGTTACTCGGGACTGAACTATGGCTACACCTTC,CASSYSGLNYGYTF
TRBJ2-1,-,TRBV24-1,TRBD1,TGTGCCACCAGTGATCCCGGACAGGAGAAGAACAATGAGCAGTTCTTC,CATSDPGQEKNNEQFF
TRBJ2-5,many,TRBV9,-,TGTGCCAGCAGCGTAGGGCAGGGAAGTCAAGAGACCCAGTACTTC,CASSVGQGSQETQYF
TRBJ2-3,few,TRBV24-1,TRBD2,TGTGCCACCGGGGGGAGTAGCGGGCACACAGATACGCAGTATTTT,CATGGSSGHTDTQYF
TRBJ2-3,-,TRBV5-1,-,TGCGCCAGCAGCTACCTTGGGGTGGGGCAGTATTTT,CASSYLGVGQYF
TRBJ1-1,-,TRBV11-2,TRBD1,TGTGCCAGCAGCTTAGGCTCCCGGACAGGGCGGGCTTTCTTT,CASSLGSRTGRAFF
TRBJ1-1,-,TRBV20-1,TRBD1,TGCAGTGCTAGAGGCCTCGACAGGGCTCGGGGAGCTTTCTTT,CSARGLDRARGAFF
TRBJ1-2,-,TRBV5-1,TRBD1,TGCGCCAGCAGCCTAACCTTCAACAGGGGGCTGGACTATGGCTACACCTTC,CASSLTFNRGLDYGYTF
TRBJ2-3,few,TRBV3-1,TRBD2,TGTGCCAGCAGCCTGGGACTAGCGGCCACAGATACGCAGTATTTT,CASSLGLAATDTQYF